The clone carrying this T cell receptor (beta chain) came up a few times. Its antigen is not identified. In terms of origin and age, donors were healthy Caucasian individuals from Russia aged roughly 6 to 100. Combining a sample-barcoded 5' primer with a J-beta primer mix, a second PCR ran for roughly 7 to 12 cycles. TCRdb fed the 5' RACE reads into MiXCR, producing one record per CDR3 protein. Of some 920,000 distinct CDR3 sequences listed, just over 50% are singletons. The ends lost 2 bases at V and 11 bases at J; junction bases unmatched: 13. Germline CDR1 reads SGHTA; CDR2 reads FQGTGA. The CDR3 is made up of 15 amino acids. This specimen comes from a study of blood T cells in healthy people across ages. General study findings and limits: Diversity was higher, and naive CD4+ cells more numerous, in long-lived donors than in aged donors.

The chain carries TRBV7-3 and TRBJ2-5, with 8 positions matching TRBD1. The specimen was blood. The TCR originated in a woman between 55 and 75 years old in good health. CDR3 nucleotides: TGTGCCAGCAGCTTATCGAGAGACAGGGGCAATGAGCAGTACTTC. The encoded protein is CASSLSRDRGNEQYF.